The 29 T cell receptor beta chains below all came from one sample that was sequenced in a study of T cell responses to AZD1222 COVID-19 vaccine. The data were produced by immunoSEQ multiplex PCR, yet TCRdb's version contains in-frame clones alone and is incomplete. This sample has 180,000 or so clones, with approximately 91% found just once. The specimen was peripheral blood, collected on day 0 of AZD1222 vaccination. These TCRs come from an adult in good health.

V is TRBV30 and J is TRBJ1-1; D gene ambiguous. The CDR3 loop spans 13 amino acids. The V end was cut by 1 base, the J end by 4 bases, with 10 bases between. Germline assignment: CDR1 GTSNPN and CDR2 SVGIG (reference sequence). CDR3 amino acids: CAWSGQPGTEAFF. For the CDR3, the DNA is TGTGCCTGGAGTGGGCAGCCTGGCACTGAAGCTTTCTTT.

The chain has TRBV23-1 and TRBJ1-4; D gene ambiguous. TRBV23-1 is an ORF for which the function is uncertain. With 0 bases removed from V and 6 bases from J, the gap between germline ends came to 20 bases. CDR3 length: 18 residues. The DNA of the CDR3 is TGCGCCAGCAGTCAATCCCGCTCCGGACGGACGTCGCATGAAAAACTGTTTTTT. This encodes CASSQSRSGRTSHEKLFF.

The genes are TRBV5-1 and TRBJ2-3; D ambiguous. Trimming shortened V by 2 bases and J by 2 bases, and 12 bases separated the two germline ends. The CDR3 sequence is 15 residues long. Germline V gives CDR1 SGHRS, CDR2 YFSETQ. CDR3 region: CASSFDLGNTDTQYF. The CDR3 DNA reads TGCGCCAGCAGCTTCGACCTAGGGAACACAGATACGCAGTATTTT.

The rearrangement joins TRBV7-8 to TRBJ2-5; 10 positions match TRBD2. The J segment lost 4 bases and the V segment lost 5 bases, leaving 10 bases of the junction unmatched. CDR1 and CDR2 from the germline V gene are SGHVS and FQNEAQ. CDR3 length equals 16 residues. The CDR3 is CASSAFPSGSLETQYF. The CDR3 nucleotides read TGTGCCAGCAGCGCATTTCCTAGCGGGAGTCTAGAGACCCAGTACTTC.

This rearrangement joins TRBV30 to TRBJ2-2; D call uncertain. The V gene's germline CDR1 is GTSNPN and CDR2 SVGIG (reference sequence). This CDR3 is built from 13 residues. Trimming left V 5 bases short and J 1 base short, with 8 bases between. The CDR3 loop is CAWAAWNTGELFF. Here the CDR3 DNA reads TGTGCCTGGGCAGCCTGGAACACCGGGGAGCTGTTTTTT.

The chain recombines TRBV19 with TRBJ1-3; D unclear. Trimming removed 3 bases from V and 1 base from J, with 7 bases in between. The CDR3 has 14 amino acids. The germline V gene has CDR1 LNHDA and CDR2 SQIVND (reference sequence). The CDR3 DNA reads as TGTGCCAGTAGTATTGGCGGTTCTGGAAACACCATATATTTT. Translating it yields CASSIGGSGNTIYF.

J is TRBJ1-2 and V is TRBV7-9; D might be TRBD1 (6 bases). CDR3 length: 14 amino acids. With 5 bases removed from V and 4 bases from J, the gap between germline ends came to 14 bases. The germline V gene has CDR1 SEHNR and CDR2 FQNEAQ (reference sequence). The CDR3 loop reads CASSNSGAPYGYTF. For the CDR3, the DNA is TGTGCCAGCAGCAACTCAGGGGCCCCCTATGGCTACACCTTC.

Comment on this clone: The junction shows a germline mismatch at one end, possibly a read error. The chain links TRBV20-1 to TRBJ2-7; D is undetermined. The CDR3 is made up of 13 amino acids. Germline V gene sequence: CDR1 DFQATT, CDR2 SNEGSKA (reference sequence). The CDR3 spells CSASTSPHLATHF. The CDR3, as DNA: TGCAGTGCTAGTACCAGTCCACACCTCGCGACGCACTTC.

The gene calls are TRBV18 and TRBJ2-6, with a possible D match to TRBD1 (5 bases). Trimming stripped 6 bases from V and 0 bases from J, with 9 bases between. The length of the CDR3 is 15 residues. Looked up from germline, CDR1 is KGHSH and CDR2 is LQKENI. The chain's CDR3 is CASSLDSSGANVLTF. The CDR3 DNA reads TGTGCCAGCTCTCTAGACAGCTCTGGGGCCAACGTCCTGACTTTC. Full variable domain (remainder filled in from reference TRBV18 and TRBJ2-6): NAGVMQNPRHLVRRRGQEARLRCSPMKGHSHVYWYRQLPEEGLKFMVYLQKENIIDESGMPKERFSAEFPKEGPSILRIQQVVRGDSAAYFCASSLDSSGANVLTFGAGSRLTVL.

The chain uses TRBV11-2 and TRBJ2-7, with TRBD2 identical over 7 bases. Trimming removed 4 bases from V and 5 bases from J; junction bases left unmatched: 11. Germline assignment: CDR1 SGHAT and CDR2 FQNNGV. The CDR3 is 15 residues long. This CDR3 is CASSSQRGGVHEQYF. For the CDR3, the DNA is TGTGCCAGCAGCTCCCAGCGGGGTGGGGTCCACGAGCAGTACTTC.

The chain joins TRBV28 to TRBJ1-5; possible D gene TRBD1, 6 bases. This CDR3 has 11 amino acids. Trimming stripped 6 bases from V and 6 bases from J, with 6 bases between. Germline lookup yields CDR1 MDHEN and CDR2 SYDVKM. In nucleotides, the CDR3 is TGTGCCAGCAGAGGGGGTCAGCCCCAGCATTTT. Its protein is CASRGGQPQHF.

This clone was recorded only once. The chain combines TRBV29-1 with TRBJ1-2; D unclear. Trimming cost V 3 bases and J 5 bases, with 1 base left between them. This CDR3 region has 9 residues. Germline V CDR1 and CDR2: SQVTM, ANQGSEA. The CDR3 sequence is CSVEYGYTF. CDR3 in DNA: TGCAGCGTTGAGTATGGCTACACCTTC.

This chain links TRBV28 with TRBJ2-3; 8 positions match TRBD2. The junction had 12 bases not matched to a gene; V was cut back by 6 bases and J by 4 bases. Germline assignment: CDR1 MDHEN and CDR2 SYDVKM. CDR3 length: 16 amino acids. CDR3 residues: CASSVVAGSGPDTQYF. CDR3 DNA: TGTGCCAGCAGCGTGGTAGCGGGGAGTGGGCCAGATACGCAGTATTTT.

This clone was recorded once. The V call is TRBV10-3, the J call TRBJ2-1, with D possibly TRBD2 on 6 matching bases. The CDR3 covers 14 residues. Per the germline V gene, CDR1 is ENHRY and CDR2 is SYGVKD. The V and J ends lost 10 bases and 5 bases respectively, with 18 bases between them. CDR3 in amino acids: CATEAGSGNNEQFF. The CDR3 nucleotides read TGTGCCACCGAAGCGGGTTCCGGGAACAATGAGCAGTTCTTC.

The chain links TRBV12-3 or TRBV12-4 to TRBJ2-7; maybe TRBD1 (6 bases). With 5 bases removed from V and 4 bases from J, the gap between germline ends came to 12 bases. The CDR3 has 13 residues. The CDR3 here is CASSPQGKYEQYV. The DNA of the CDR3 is TGTGCCAGCAGTCCACAGGGAAAGTACGAGCAGTACGTC.

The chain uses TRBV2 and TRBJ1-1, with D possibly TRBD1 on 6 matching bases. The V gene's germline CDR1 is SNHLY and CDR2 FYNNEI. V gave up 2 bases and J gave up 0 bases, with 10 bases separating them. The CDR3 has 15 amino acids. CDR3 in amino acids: CASSEWSGVNTEAFF. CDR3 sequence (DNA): TGTGCCAGCAGTGAATGGTCAGGGGTGAACACTGAAGCTTTCTTT.

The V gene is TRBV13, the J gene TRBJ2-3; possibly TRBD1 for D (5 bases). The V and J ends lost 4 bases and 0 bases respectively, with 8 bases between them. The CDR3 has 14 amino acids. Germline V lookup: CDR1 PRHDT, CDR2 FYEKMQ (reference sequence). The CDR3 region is CASSSGYSTDTQYF. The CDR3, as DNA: TGTGCCAGCAGCTCAGGGTATAGCACAGATACGCAGTATTTT.

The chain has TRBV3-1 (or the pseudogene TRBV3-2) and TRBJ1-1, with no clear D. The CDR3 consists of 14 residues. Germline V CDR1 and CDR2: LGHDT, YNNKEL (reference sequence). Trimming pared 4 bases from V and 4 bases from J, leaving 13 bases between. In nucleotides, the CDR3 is TGTGCCAGCAGCCCCAACGGGCTGAGCACTGAAGCTTTCTTT. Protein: CASSPNGLSTEAFF.

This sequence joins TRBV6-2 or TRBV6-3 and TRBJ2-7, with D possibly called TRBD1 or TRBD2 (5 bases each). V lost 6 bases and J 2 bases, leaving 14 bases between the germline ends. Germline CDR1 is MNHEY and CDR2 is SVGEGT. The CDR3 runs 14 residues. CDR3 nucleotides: TGTGCCAGCAGCCACGGGCAGGGACCCTACGAGCAGTACTTC. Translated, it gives CASSHGQGPYEQYF.

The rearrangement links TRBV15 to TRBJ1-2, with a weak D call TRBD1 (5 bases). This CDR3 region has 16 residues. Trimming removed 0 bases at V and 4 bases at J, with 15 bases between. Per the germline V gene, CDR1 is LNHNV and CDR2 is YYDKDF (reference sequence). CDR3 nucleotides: TGTGCCACCAGCAGAGATTCGTCCCAGGGCGGCTATGGCTACACCTTC. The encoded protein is CATSRDSSQGGYGYTF.

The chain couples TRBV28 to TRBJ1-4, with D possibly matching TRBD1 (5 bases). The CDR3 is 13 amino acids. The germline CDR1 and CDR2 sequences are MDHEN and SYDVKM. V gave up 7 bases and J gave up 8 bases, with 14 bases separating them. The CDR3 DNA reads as TGTGCCAGCAATTGGCAGGGTGGCGAAAAACTGTTTTTT. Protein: CASNWQGGEKLFF. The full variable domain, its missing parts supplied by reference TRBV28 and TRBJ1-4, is DVKVTQSSRYLVKRTGEKVFLECVQDMDHENMFWYRQDPGLGLRLIYFSYDVKMKEKGDIPEGYSVSREKKERFSLILESASTNQTSMYLCASNWQGGEKLFFGSGTQLSVL.

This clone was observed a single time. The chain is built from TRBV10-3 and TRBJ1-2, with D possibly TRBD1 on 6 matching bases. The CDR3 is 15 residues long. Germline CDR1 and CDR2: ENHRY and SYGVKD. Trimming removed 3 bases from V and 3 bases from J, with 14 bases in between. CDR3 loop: CAISDRDKADYGYTF. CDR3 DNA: TGTGCCATCAGTGACCGGGACAAGGCGGACTATGGCTACACCTTC.

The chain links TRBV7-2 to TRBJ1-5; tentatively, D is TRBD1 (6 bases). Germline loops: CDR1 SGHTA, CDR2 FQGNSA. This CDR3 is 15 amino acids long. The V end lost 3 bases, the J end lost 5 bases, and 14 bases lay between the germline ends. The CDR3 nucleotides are TGTGCCAGCAGCTTTCGATGGGGGGCCGATCAGCCCCAGCATTTT. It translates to CASSFRWGADQPQHF.

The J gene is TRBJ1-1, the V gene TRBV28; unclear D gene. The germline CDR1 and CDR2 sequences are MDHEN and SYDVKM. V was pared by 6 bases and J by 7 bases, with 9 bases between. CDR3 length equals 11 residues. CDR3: CASSLLNEAFF. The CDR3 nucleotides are TGTGCCAGCAGCTTGTTAAATGAAGCTTTCTTT.

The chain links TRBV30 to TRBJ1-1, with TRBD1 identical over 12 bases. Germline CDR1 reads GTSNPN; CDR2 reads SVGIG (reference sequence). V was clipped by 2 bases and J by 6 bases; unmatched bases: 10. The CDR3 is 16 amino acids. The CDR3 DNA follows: TGTGCCTGGAGTCCTCCTTTGGGACAGGGGGCGTCTGAAGCTTTCTTT. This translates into CAWSPPLGQGASEAFF.

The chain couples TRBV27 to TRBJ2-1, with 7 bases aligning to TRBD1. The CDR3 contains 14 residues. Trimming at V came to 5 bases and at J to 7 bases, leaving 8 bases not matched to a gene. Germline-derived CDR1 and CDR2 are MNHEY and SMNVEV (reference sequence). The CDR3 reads CASSPMDRPNEQFF. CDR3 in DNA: TGTGCCAGCAGTCCAATGGACAGGCCTAATGAGCAGTTCTTC.

The chain's CDR3 is CASSLKRSYGYTF. The CDR3 DNA follows: TGTGCCAGCAGCTTGAAGAGAAGCTATGGCTACACCTTC. This chain uses TRBV5-6 with TRBJ1-2; D gene uncertain. The V gene lost 1 base and the J gene lost 4 bases, with 8 bases spanning the gap. Germline V gene lookup returns CDR1 SGHDT and CDR2 YYEEEE. The CDR3 loop spans 13 amino acids.

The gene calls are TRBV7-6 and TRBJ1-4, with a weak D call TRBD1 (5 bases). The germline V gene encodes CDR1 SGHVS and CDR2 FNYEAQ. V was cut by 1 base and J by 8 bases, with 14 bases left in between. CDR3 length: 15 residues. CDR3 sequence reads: CASSLGGVQGEKLFF. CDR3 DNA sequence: TGTGCCAGCAGCTTAGGAGGGGTGCAAGGCGAAAAACTGTTTTTT.

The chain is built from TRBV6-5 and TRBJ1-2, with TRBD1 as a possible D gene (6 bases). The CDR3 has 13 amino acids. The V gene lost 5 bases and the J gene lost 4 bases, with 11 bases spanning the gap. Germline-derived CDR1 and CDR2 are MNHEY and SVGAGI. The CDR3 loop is CASSTTGIYGYTF. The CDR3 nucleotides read TGTGCCAGCAGTACCACAGGGATCTATGGCTACACCTTC.